The next 26 T cell receptor beta chains were all read from a single sample in a study of T cells after posttransplantation cyclophosphamide. Cyclophosphamide on days +3 and +4 followed busulfan-fludarabine conditioning and a marrow graft. Sequencing used immunoSEQ multiplex PCR; TCRdb keeps in-frame clones, though not all of them. The profile covers 1,500 to 2,000 clones, none occurring a single time. This sample comprised PBMCs, obtained roughly 35 days after allogeneic stem cell transplant with posttransplant cyclophosphamide. The receptors come from a female patient in her 60s who received an allogeneic stem cell transplant from a related donor and was CMV-positive. Some T cells may be transferred from the graft donor.

This clone is termed medium-sized. The chain links TRBV7-9 to TRBJ1-4, with D possibly TRBD1 on 5 matching bases. The V gene lost 4 bases and the J gene lost 7 bases, with 10 bases spanning the gap. This CDR3 has 13 residues. Germline CDR1 reads SEHNR; CDR2 reads FQNEAQ (reference sequence). The CDR3 region has the DNA TGTGCCAGCAGCTCGACCCAGGGTGAAAAACTGTTTTTT. Translating gives CASSSTQGEKLFF.

This clone was detected ten times or more. The chain employs TRBV29-1 and TRBJ1-2; 8 bases match TRBD1. Trimming cost V 3 bases and J 2 bases; bases outside gene matches: 2. Germline V CDR1 and CDR2: SQVTM, ANQGSEA. The CDR3 has 13 residues. The CDR3 DNA reads TGCAGCGTTGACAGGGGGCTGAACTATGGCTACACCTTC. As protein: CSVDRGLNYGYTF.

This clone is medium-sized (0.01 to 0.1%). The chain couples TRBV2 to TRBJ2-1; 10 nucleotides match TRBD1. Unmatched junction bases numbered 5, after V lost 2 bases and J lost 4 bases. The CDR3 is 16 amino acids. The germline V gene has CDR1 SNHLY and CDR2 FYNNEI. The CDR3 nucleotides read TGTGCCAGCAGTGAATGGGGGACAGGGGTTTACAATGAGCAGTTCTTC. Translation gives CASSEWGTGVYNEQFF.

This clone has at least ten counts. This chain uses TRBV5-4 with TRBJ2-7, with no clear D. The CDR3 runs to 14 residues. V was cut by 0 bases and J by 1 base, with 8 bases left in between. CDR1 is SGHNT and CDR2 is YYREEE in the germline V gene (reference sequence). CDR3 sequence: CASSLGQESYEQYF. The CDR3 DNA reads as TGTGCCAGCAGCTTGGGGCAGGAATCCTACGAGCAGTACTTC. The full variable domain, its missing parts supplied by reference TRBV5-4 and TRBJ2-7, is ETGVTQSPTHLIKTRGQQVTLRCSSQSGHNTVSWYQQALGQGPQFIFQYYREEENGRGNFPPRFSGLQFPNYSSELNVNALELDDSALYLCASSLGQESYEQYFGPGTRLTVT.

This clone was counted many times. V and J are TRBV10-3 and TRBJ2-1; 9 nucleotides align to TRBD1. The CDR3 is made up of 16 amino acids. V lost 5 bases, J lost 5 bases, and 10 bases stayed unmatched. In germline, CDR1 is ENHRY, CDR2 SYGVKD. This CDR3 reads CAISRSGTGYDNEQFF. CDR3 nucleotide sequence: TGTGCCATCAGTAGATCCGGGACAGGGTATGACAATGAGCAGTTCTTC.

The V gene is TRBV6-5, the J gene TRBJ2-5; D may be TRBD1 (5 bases). There are 13 residues in the CDR3. The ends were cut back, 1 base at V and 5 bases at J, with 8 bases in the middle. CDR1 and CDR2 (germline): MNHEY, SVGAGI. DNA of the CDR3: TGTGCCAGCAGTTACTTAGGGGTTGAGACCCAGTACTTC. This codes for CASSYLGVETQYF.

In its sample, this clone ranks as medium-sized. The rearrangement links TRBV4-3 to TRBJ2-7; TRBD1 is a possible D gene (6 bases). CDR1 is LGHNA, CDR2 YSLEER, per germline. The length of the CDR3 is 15 residues. V lost 0 bases and J 3 bases, leaving 12 bases between the germline ends. CDR3 sequence: CASSQDPQGNYEQYF. CDR3 DNA: TGCGCCAGCAGCCAAGATCCACAGGGTAACTACGAGCAGTACTTC.

At least ten counts were recorded for this clone. The rearrangement joins TRBV19 to TRBJ2-2; no firm D call. Germline V lookup: CDR1 LNHDA, CDR2 SQIVND (reference sequence). There are 14 residues in the CDR3. The V end lost 2 bases, the J end lost 6 bases, and 10 bases lay between the germline ends. Written as DNA, the CDR3 is TGTGCCAGTAGTATAAAGGGCCCCGCCGGGGAGCTGTTTTTT. This translates into CASSIKGPAGELFF. The whole variable domain, filled in from reference TRBV19 and TRBJ2-2, reads DGGITQSPKYLFRKEGQNVTLSCEQNLNHDAMYWYRQDPGQGLRLIYYSQIVNDFQKGDIAEGYSVSREKKESFPLTVTSAQKNPTAFYLCASSIKGPAGELFFGEGSRLTVL.

On this clone: A read error may explain this, as a much larger clone is one base away. This CDR3 is CASREGATFTDTQYF. The CDR3 DNA sequence: TGTGCCAGCAGGGAGGGGGCGACTTTCACAGATACGCAGTATTTT. The chain combines TRBV2 with TRBJ2-3; D may be TRBD1 (7 bases). Deletions cut 6 bases from V and 2 bases from J, with 15 bases between. The CDR3 runs to 15 residues. CDR1 and CDR2 (germline): SNHLY, FYNNEI. Full variable domain (missing parts from reference TRBV2 and TRBJ2-3): EPEVTQTPSHQVTQMGQEVILRCVPISNHLYFYWYRQILGQKVEFLVSFYNNEISEKSEIFDDQFSVERPDGSNFTLKIRSTKLEDSAMYFCASREGATFTDTQYFGPGTRLTVL.

In this sample, this clone is medium-sized. The rearrangement uses TRBV2 and TRBJ1-4; D call uncertain. V was cut by 6 bases and J by 0 bases, with 5 bases left in between. Germline values: CDR1 SNHLY, CDR2 FYNNEI. The length of the CDR3 is 13 residues. The CDR3 is CASRSATNEKLFF. In DNA, the CDR3 is TGTGCCAGCAGGTCTGCAACTAATGAAAAACTGTTTTTT.

This clone was picked up many times. The chain has TRBV27 and TRBJ2-4, with no clear D. Trimming shortened V by 2 bases and J by 3 bases, and 8 bases separated the two germline ends. CDR3 length equals 14 residues. Germline V gene sequence: CDR1 MNHEY, CDR2 SMNVEV (reference sequence). The CDR3 region is CASSLLASKNIQYF. The CDR3 DNA is TGTGCCAGCAGTTTACTGGCAAGCAAAAACATTCAGTACTTC.

The chain carries TRBV10-1 and TRBJ2-3; TRBD1 agrees at 9 bases. CDR3 length equals 15 residues. The V gene's germline CDR1 is WNHNN and CDR2 SYGVQD (reference sequence). V shed 10 bases, J shed 0 bases, and the junction held 8 bases outside the gene matches. CDR3 DNA sequence: TGCGCCACCGGGGGGACAGGGCCTAGCACAGATACGCAGTATTTT. This encodes CATGGTGPSTDTQYF.

This clone was seen many times. The chain employs TRBV12-3 or TRBV12-4 and TRBJ2-5; TRBD2 agrees at 11 bases. Unmatched junction bases numbered 5, after V lost 6 bases and J lost 2 bases. CDR3 length: 15 residues. The chain's CDR3 is CASRRGLADQETQYF. CDR3 in DNA: TGTGCCAGCAGACGGGGACTAGCGGATCAAGAGACCCAGTACTTC.

This clone was counted at least ten times. The chain combines TRBV27 with TRBJ2-7, with 10 bases matching TRBD1. CDR3 length: 16 amino acids. Germline CDR1 MNHEY, CDR2 SMNVEV (reference sequence). The trim removed 6 bases at V and 6 bases at J, leaving 14 bases unmatched. The CDR3 DNA sequence: TGTGCCAGCAGCCGCCCACCGGGACAGGGGCCCCGCGAGCAGTACTTC. Protein: CASSRPPGQGPREQYF.

This clone was detected ten times or more. The chain employs TRBV15 and TRBJ2-1, with D perhaps matching TRBD2 (7 bases). Germline V lookup: CDR1 LNHNV, CDR2 YYDKDF (reference sequence). Trimming removed 6 bases from V and 5 bases from J, with 17 bases in between. The CDR3 contains 15 residues. CDR3 bases: TGTGCCACCAGATTAAGGGGGGGGCCTAACAATGAGCAGTTCTTC. Translated, it gives CATRLRGGPNNEQFF. Full variable domain (missing parts from reference TRBV15 and TRBJ2-1): DAMVIQNPRYQVTQFGKPVTLSCSQTLNHNVMYWYQQKSSQAPKLLFHYYDKDFNNEADTPDNFQSRRPNTSFCFLDIRSPGLGDTAMYLCATRLRGGPNNEQFFGPGTRLTVL.

This clone was counted ten times or more. The chain links TRBV7-3 to TRBJ2-5; 7 bases are a match to TRBD1. The germline V gene encodes CDR1 SGHTA and CDR2 FQGTGA. The CDR3 is 17 amino acids. Germline trimming cut 0 bases from V and 1 base from J; bases unmatched to any gene: 8. The CDR3 DNA sequence: TGTGCCAGCAGCTTAACGTCGGTGGCAGGGGGCCAAGAGACCCAGTACTTC. It specifies CASSLTSVAGGQETQYF.

The sample holds many counts of this clone. This chain links TRBV12-3 or TRBV12-4 with TRBJ2-5; D may be TRBD1 (5 bases). CDR3 length equals 12 residues. The V end was cut by 6 bases, the J end by 6 bases, with 11 bases between. CDR3 DNA sequence: TGTGCCAGCAGGCAGGCAGGGCAGACCCAGTACTTC. Amino acids: CASRQAGQTQYF.

This clone was picked up many times. The rearrangement uses TRBV6-6 and TRBJ1-5; 7 bases line up with TRBD1. The CDR3 has 13 amino acids. Germline V gives CDR1 MNHNY, CDR2 SVGAGI (reference sequence). CDR3 region: CTTGTAYNQPQHF. For the CDR3, the DNA is TGTACCACCGGGACAGCCTATAATCAGCCCCAGCATTTT.

This clone was counted many times. This chain links TRBV5-1 with TRBJ1-1; D remains unclear. Trimming took 3 bases from V and 1 from J, leaving 10 bases between them. The CDR3 has 14 residues. Germline CDR1 SGHRS, CDR2 YFSETQ. CDR3 loop: CASSWAGRNTEAFF. CDR3 in DNA: TGCGCCAGCAGCTGGGCGGGTCGGAACACTGAAGCTTTCTTT.

In its sample, this clone was seen many times. The chain joins TRBV5-6 to TRBJ2-7; 14 bases agree with TRBD2. The ends lost 4 bases at V and 6 bases at J; junction bases unmatched: 3. The germline CDR1 and CDR2 sequences are SGHDT and YYEEEE. The CDR3 runs to 14 residues. For the CDR3, the DNA is TGTGCCAGCAGCCCGGGACTAGCGGGAGCCGAGCAGTACTTC. Its translation is CASSPGLAGAEQYF.

This clone was recorded many times. The chain has TRBV5-1 and TRBJ2-7; TRBD1 matches at 7 bases. This CDR3 is 15 amino acids long. CDR1 and CDR2 (germline): SGHRS, YFSETQ. V shed 2 bases and J 3 bases; nucleotides not matched to a gene: 8. Here the CDR3 DNA reads TGCGCCAGCAGCTTTATCCCGGGACAGAACTACGAGCAGTACTTC. The encoded protein is CASSFIPGQNYEQYF. The full variable domain, in which reference TRBV5-1 and TRBJ2-7 provide the parts outside the CDR3, is KAGVTQTPRYLIKTRGQQVTLSCSPISGHRSVSWYQQTPGQGLQFLFEYFSETQRNKGNFPGRFSGRQFSNSRSEMNVSTLELGDSALYLCASSFIPGQNYEQYFGPGTRLTVT.

This clone was seen repeatedly, ten times or more. The rearrangement joins TRBV28 to TRBJ1-5; the D gene is possibly TRBD1 (5 bases). Per the germline V gene, CDR1 is MDHEN and CDR2 is SYDVKM. This CDR3 contains 13 residues. V was shortened by 6 bases and J by 7 bases, with 13 bases between the two germline ends. CDR3 sequence reads: CASSSGFVQPQHF. The CDR3 DNA is TGTGCCAGCAGCTCAGGGTTCGTCCAGCCCCAGCATTTT.

In its sample, this clone was seen many times. The chain couples TRBV12-3 or TRBV12-4 to TRBJ1-2, with 12 bases identical to TRBD1. The V gene end was trimmed by 6 bases and the J gene end by 4 bases; junction bases not matched to a gene: 6. This CDR3 comprises 15 residues. CDR3 region: CASSGTGGRSYGYTF. The CDR3 bases are TGTGCCAGCAGCGGGACAGGGGGCCGGAGCTATGGCTACACCTTC.

This clone was seen repeatedly, ten times or more. The chain combines TRBV5-1 with TRBJ1-2; weak D call: TRBD1 (5 bases). Germline CDR1 reads SGHRS; CDR2 reads YFSETQ. The CDR3 sequence is 15 residues long. Trimming left V 3 bases short and J 4 bases short, with 16 bases between. CDR3 region: CASSSPDSNLYGYTF. CDR3 bases: TGCGCCAGCAGCTCCCCCGACAGTAACCTCTATGGCTACACCTTC.

This clone came up many times. The CDR3: CASSYSMQTGGDEQYF. The CDR3 DNA sequence: TGTGCCAGCAGTTACTCGATGCAGACAGGGGGCGACGAGCAGTACTTC. The chain joins TRBV6-5 to TRBJ2-7; 10 bases match TRBD1. The CDR3 spans 16 residues. The germline V gene has CDR1 MNHEY and CDR2 SVGAGI. V was clipped by 0 bases and J by 5 bases; unmatched bases: 7.

Many counts were recorded for this clone. CDR3 coding DNA: TGTGCCAGCAGTTTAAAGTTAGCGGGTGACAATGAGCAGTTCTTC. This encodes CASSLKLAGDNEQFF. This rearrangement joins TRBV27 to TRBJ2-1, with 7 bases that match TRBD2. V shed 2 bases and J 5 bases; nucleotides not matched to a gene: 6. CDR1 and CDR2 (germline): MNHEY, SMNVEV (reference sequence). This CDR3 has 15 amino acids.